A selection of T cell receptor beta chains follows, all from one sample in a study of T cells in Graves' hyperthyroidism and ophthalmopathy. MiXCR, run by TCRdb on the multiplex PCR reads, gives a single entry per CDR3 protein. The data contain almost 600,000 distinct CDR3 sequences, approximately 13% of them singletons. The sequencing sample was made of blood. These receptors were taken from a woman aged 25 to 39 with Graves' hyperthyroidism that later progressed to Graves' ophthalmopathy. CDR3s include the opening cysteine and the closing phenylalanine or tryptophan. Fields, in order: D gene, J gene, V gene, clone size, CDR3 DNA, CDR3 protein. The D gene is left open where the match is weak. Expanded clones are given a class, and other clones once, few, many or no size at all.

- TRBJ2-6 TRBV29-1 - TGCAGCGCGGAGGAAATCAACAGGGTCGGAAGCTCTGGGGCCAACGTCCTGACTTTC CSAEEINRVGSSGANVLTF
- TRBJ1-1 TRBV30 - TGTGCCTGGGACCCCGCTGGGACTGAAGCTTTCTTT CAWDPAGTEAFF
TRBD2 TRBJ2-2 TRBV6-5 many TGTGCCAGCAGTTACCTGGGATCGGGAGGGCCGAACGGGGAGCTGTTTTTT CASSYLGSGGPNGELFF
- TRBJ1-3 TRBV9 many TGTGCCAGCAGCGTAGAGGGAGCCTCTGGAAACACCATATATTTT CASSVEGASGNTIYF
- TRBJ2-2 TRBV27 - TGTGCCAGCAGTTCAGCTCGGGGAGCTGGGGAGCTGTTTTTT CASSSARGAGELFF
TRBD1 TRBJ2-5 TRBV12-3/TRBV12-4 - TGTGCCAGCAGCCAATCCTTCGGGATGACAGGGGGCTATGAGACCCAGTACTTC CASSQSFGMTGGYETQYF
- TRBJ1-4 TRBV2 - TGTGCCAGCAGTGACCTAGGGATCTCTAATGAAAAACTGTTTTTT CASSDLGISNEKLFF
- TRBJ2-7 TRBV6-5 - TGTGCCAGCAGTTACTCGAGGGCGGGCTACGAGCAGTACTTC CASSYSRAGYEQYF
- TRBJ2-7 TRBV6-2/TRBV6-3 - TGTGCCAGCAACTTCCGGGACTTTTCCTACGAGCAGTACTTC CASNFRDFSYEQYF
- TRBJ1-1 TRBV4-1 few TGCGCCAGCAGCCAAGAGCCAGGGTGGGGATCGAACACTGAAGCTTTCTTT CASSQEPGWGSNTEAFF
TRBD2 TRBJ2-7 TRBV28 many TGTGCCAGCAGCGACCCGGGACTAGCGGGAGAAGGGCAGTACTTC CASSDPGLAGEGQYF
- TRBJ2-5 TRBV28 once TGTGCCAGCAGTATACCCGGGATTACAAAAGAGACCCAGCACTTC CASSIPGITKETQHF
- TRBJ1-2 TRBV20-1 many TGCAGTGCTAGAGATCAGTGGGGTTACGGCTATGGCTACACCTTC CSARDQWGYGYGYTF
- TRBJ1-1 TRBV2 few TGTGCCAGCAGCCAAGATCGTGGGGGGAGGACATCCCGGCAACATGACACTGAAGCTTTCTTT CASSQDRGGRTSRQHDTEAFF
- TRBJ2-1 TRBV10-1 many TGCGCCAGCAGTGAGGCCTTGGGGGGTGAGCAGTTCTTC CASSEALGGEQFF
TRBD1 TRBJ1-1 TRBV7-8 many TGTGCCAGCAGCACAAACAGGGGAGACACTGAAGCTTTCTTT CASSTNRGDTEAFF
TRBD2 TRBJ2-1 TRBV28 few TGTGCCAGCAGTGTATTTAGCGGGAGGGCCCCCTACAATGAGCAGTTCTTC CASSVFSGRAPYNEQFF
TRBD1 TRBJ2-5 TRBV24-1 many TGTGCCACCAGTGAAACGACAGGGGTACAAGAGACCCAGTACTTC CATSETTGVQETQYF
TRBD2 TRBJ2-7 TRBV28 many TGTGCCAGCCGGAAAGCGGGAGGGCCGTACGAGCAGTACTTC CASRKAGGPYEQYF
- TRBJ2-3 TRBV7-8 - TGTGCCAGCAGCTTAGCTAGTTGCGCAGATACGCAGTATTTT CASSLASCADTQYF
TRBD1 TRBJ2-1 TRBV27 few TGTGCCAGCAGTTTATTTTCCCCGGGACAGGGGGGGAATGAGCAGTTCTTC CASSLFSPGQGGNEQFF
- TRBJ2-1 TRBV20-1 many TGCAGTGCCTCGGACAGAGCTCTGAATGAGCAGTTCTTC CSASDRALNEQFF